This TCR beta chain was sequenced for a study of T cell responses to AZD1222 COVID-19 vaccine. Study as a whole: Analysis merged second doses at about 4 or about 12 weeks. Overall study results and limits: Along spike, vaccine-associated CD4 TCRs were found throughout, with dominance at 160-218 and 743-854. Clonal diversity was possibly underestimated, and white British individuals and females predominated among donors.

A note on this clone: The antigen remains unidentified.

Trimming stripped 5 bases from V and 5 bases from J, with 15 bases between. Germline V lookup: CDR1 SEHNR, CDR2 FQNEAQ (reference sequence). This CDR3 spans 14 amino acids. Some clones are missing from TCRdb's copy, which holds only in-frame ones; the method was immunoSEQ multiplex PCR. The top ten clones hold 6.6% of a sample with 90,000 to 120,000 clones, roughly nine tenths of them seen once. The chain links TRBV7-9 to TRBJ2-5; no reliable D call. The TCR was taken from an adult in good health. The specimen comprised peripheral blood, sampled on day 0 of AZD1222 vaccination. CDR3 amino acids: CASSQGWAGETQYF. The CDR3 DNA sequence: TGTGCCAGCAGCCAAGGGTGGGCCGGTGAGACCCAGTACTTC. Together with reference TRBV7-9 and TRBJ2-5, the CDR3 gives the full variable domain: DTGVSQNPRHKITKRGQNVTFRCDPISEHNRLYWYRQTLGQGPEFLTYFQNEAQLEKSRLLSDRFSAERPKGSFSTLEIQRTEQGDSAMYLCASSQGWAGETQYFGPGTRLLVL.